Given below is one T cell receptor beta chain in context. Its specificity is not known. The sample originates from a study of radiotherapy plus CTLA-4 blockade in lung cancer. Study context: Disease control was seen in approximately 29% of patients, objective responses in about 19%. Study-wide results and caveats: Reportedly, early blood T cell clone dynamics best predicted response, with interferon-beta.

CDR1 MDHEN and CDR2 SYDVKM come from the germline V gene. The CDR3 covers 14 residues. The V end was cut by 4 bases, the J end by 4 bases, with 13 bases between. Some clones are missing from TCRdb's copy, which holds only in-frame ones; the method was immunoSEQ multiplex PCR. The sample has about 98,000 clones, 80% to 90% seen once; the top ten hold roughly 4.9%. Sequences were derived from peripheral blood, sampled from a patient treated with radiotherapy plus ipilimumab. The chain uses TRBV28 and TRBJ1-2; weak D call: TRBD1 (6 bases). This TCR was sampled from a human donor with non-small cell lung cancer that progressed on radiotherapy plus ipilimumab. DNA for the CDR3: TGTGCCAGCAGTTCGATGAACAGGGTCTATGGCTACACCTTC. Encoded protein: CASSSMNRVYGYTF.